The 19 T cell receptor beta chains reported below all come from one sample, sequenced in a study of memory CD4+ T cells and cytomegalovirus serostatus. The sort gate was single viable CD3+CD4+CD8-CD45RO+ cells for memory CD4+ T cells. Here immunoSEQ multiplex PCR was the method, and the copy in TCRdb shows in-frame clones only, minus some. The data contain 40,000 to 45,000 clones, around 80% of them singletons. The sequencing input was memory CD4+ T cells from blood. These receptors originate from an adult in good health and CMV-seronegative.

The chain recombines TRBV6-4 with TRBJ1-1, with a possible D match to TRBD1 (5 bases). The CDR3 covers 13 residues. CDR1 and CDR2 from the germline V gene are MRHNA and SNTAGT. V shed 3 bases and J shed 5 bases, with 10 bases lying between them. CDR3 residues: CASSDQGGTEAFF. The CDR3 coding sequence is TGTGCCAGCAGTGATCAGGGCGGAACTGAAGCTTTCTTT.

The chain carries TRBV5-6 and TRBJ2-7, with D possibly being TRBD2 (5 bases). The CDR3 covers 15 residues. From germline, CDR1 is SGHDT and CDR2 YYEEEE. Trimming pared 1 base from V and 4 bases from J, leaving 15 bases between. Here the CDR3 DNA reads TGTGCCAGCAGCTTGAGAATCGGTCGGGGTTACGAGCAGTACTTC. The encoded protein is CASSLRIGRGYEQYF.

The chain has TRBV6-5 and TRBJ1-6; D is ambiguous. V was trimmed by 5 bases and J by 5 bases, leaving 7 bases between them. Germline loops: CDR1 MNHEY, CDR2 SVGAGI. This CDR3 is built from 13 residues. CDR3 DNA: TGTGCCAGCAGTCTCCTAAATAATTCACCCCTCCACTTT. Its translation is CASSLLNNSPLHF.

The chain uses TRBV5-1 and TRBJ2-1, with TRBD1 identical over 11 bases. The CDR3 is made up of 15 amino acids. Germline CDR1 reads SGHRS; CDR2 reads YFSETQ. Germline trimming cut 7 bases from V and 9 bases from J; bases unmatched to any gene: 12. Here the CDR3 reads CASGSGQGALGEQFF. As DNA, the CDR3 is TGCGCCAGCGGATCAGGACAGGGGGCATTAGGTGAGCAGTTCTTC.

In its sample, this clone was seen a few times. The chain employs TRBV4-1 and TRBJ2-1; no reliable D call. Trimming removed 0 bases from V and 9 bases from J, with 9 bases in between. This CDR3 has 13 residues. CDR1 and CDR2 from the germline V gene are MGHRA and YSYEKL. In nucleotides, the CDR3 is TGCGCCAGCAGCCAAGATAGGCAGTTTGAGCAGTTCTTC. Its protein product is CASSQDRQFEQFF.

This chain uses TRBV11-2 with TRBJ2-2; tentatively, D is TRBD1 (5 bases). The CDR3 consists of 19 residues. The V gene's germline CDR1 is SGHAT and CDR2 FQNNGV. The V and J ends lost 5 bases and 3 bases respectively, with 25 bases between them. The CDR3 here is CASSSHPPPGHRYTGELFF. CDR3 sequence (DNA): TGTGCCAGCAGCAGCCATCCCCCCCCAGGGCACAGGTACACCGGGGAGCTGTTTTTT.

The chain combines TRBV5-6 with TRBJ1-2; the D gene is possibly TRBD1 (5 bases). Trimming stripped 0 bases from V and 4 bases from J, with 13 bases between. The germline CDR1 and CDR2 sequences are SGHDT and YYEEEE. The CDR3 runs to 15 residues. The CDR3 protein is CASSLVQETFYGYTF. The CDR3 DNA sequence: TGTGCCAGCAGCTTGGTACAGGAAACTTTCTATGGCTACACCTTC.

CDR3 nucleotides: TGTGCCAGCAGTTCCCGCGCCCTGGTATACGAGCAGTACTTC. The encoded protein is CASSSRALVYEQYF. The J gene is TRBJ2-7, the V gene TRBV6-5; D remains unclear. Trimming removed 4 bases at V and 4 bases at J, with 14 bases between. CDR3 length equals 14 residues. Germline assignment: CDR1 MNHEY and CDR2 SVGAGI.

This clone turned up a few times. The chain is built from TRBV4-1 and TRBJ1-1; 8 bases fit TRBD1. Trimming took 1 base from V and 5 from J; bases not matched to a gene: 6. Germline V gene lookup returns CDR1 MGHRA and CDR2 YSYEKL. The CDR3 loop spans 15 amino acids. The CDR3 reads CASSQAGQGGTEAFF. The CDR3 DNA reads TGCGCCAGCAGCCAAGCCGGACAGGGAGGGACTGAAGCTTTCTTT.

Only a few counts were recorded for this clone. The chain is built from TRBV7-3 and TRBJ1-1, with D possibly matching TRBD1 (5 bases). The V end lost 4 bases, the J end lost 1 base, and 10 bases lay between the germline ends. This CDR3 has 14 amino acids. The germline V gene encodes CDR1 SGHTA and CDR2 FQGTGA. CDR3 region: CASSSRGPNTEAFF. CDR3 nucleotide sequence: TGTGCCAGCAGCTCAAGGGGTCCGAACACTGAAGCTTTCTTT.

The genes are TRBV2 and TRBJ2-1; D is ambiguous. V lost 4 bases and J lost 6, with 10 bases in between. This CDR3 spans 13 amino acids. Germline V gene sequence: CDR1 SNHLY, CDR2 FYNNEI. CDR3 nucleotide sequence: TGTGCCAGCAGTGGATTAGGTATCAATGAGCAGTTCTTC. This sequence encodes CASSGLGINEQFF.

The V call is TRBV7-3, the J call TRBJ1-1; D is unresolved. The CDR3 is 14 amino acids. Trimming removed 2 bases from V and 3 bases from J, with 10 bases in between. Germline CDR1 and CDR2: SGHTA and FQGTGA. CDR3 protein: CASSLSAWDTEAFF. DNA for the CDR3: TGTGCCAGCAGCTTATCCGCGTGGGACACTGAAGCTTTCTTT.

The genes are TRBV5-6 and TRBJ2-3; TRBD2 might be the D (6 bases). Between the trimmed V and J ends, which lost 1 base and 3 bases, there was a span of 12 bases. The CDR3 totals 15 residues. Per germline, CDR1 SGHDT and CDR2 YYEEEE. As DNA, the CDR3 is TGTGCCAGCAGCTTGACTAGCAGAACGACAGATACGCAGTATTTT. Its protein product is CASSLTSRTTDTQYF.

This clone was seen just once. V gene TRBV5-1 combines with J gene TRBJ2-7; D could derive from TRBD1 or TRBD2 (5 bases each). Germline CDR1 and CDR2: SGHRS and YFSETQ. Trimming pared 6 bases from V and 0 bases from J, leaving 19 bases between. This CDR3 is built from 16 residues. The CDR3 sequence is CASTLDGDPNSYEQYF. CDR3 in DNA: TGCGCCAGCACCCTGGACGGGGACCCTAACTCCTACGAGCAGTACTTC.

The V gene is TRBV5-1, the J gene TRBJ2-5; 10 bases line up with TRBD2. Per the germline V gene, CDR1 is SGHRS and CDR2 is YFSETQ. CDR3 length: 16 residues. The junction had 7 bases not matched to a gene; V was cut back by 3 bases and J by 2 bases. Here the CDR3 DNA reads TGCGCCAGCAGCTACCCTAGCGGGAGTGGGCAAGAGACCCAGTACTTC. Encoded protein: CASSYPSGSGQETQYF.

This chain links TRBV4-2 with TRBJ1-1; 9 bases are shared with TRBD1. In germline, CDR1 is LGHNA, CDR2 YNFKEQ. V was clipped by 5 bases and J by 4 bases; unmatched bases: 5. The CDR3 is 14 residues long. The CDR3 here is CASSGQGLITEAFF. The DNA of the CDR3 is TGTGCCAGCAGCGGACAGGGGTTGATCACTGAAGCTTTCTTT.

The chain has TRBV7-8 and TRBJ2-3, with TRBD2 matching over 7 bases. There are 17 residues in the CDR3. V gave up 3 bases and J gave up 4 bases; unmatched junction bases: 13. Germline lookup yields CDR1 SGHVS and CDR2 FQNEAQ. The CDR3 reads CASSFAGGTSRSDTQYF. The CDR3 region has the DNA TGTGCCAGCAGCTTCGCCGGGGGGACCTCTCGGTCAGATACGCAGTATTTT.

This chain uses TRBV19 with TRBJ1-2, with 7 bases fitting TRBD1. From germline, CDR1 is LNHDA and CDR2 SQIVND (reference sequence). The CDR3 totals 14 residues. V was pared by 3 bases and J by 4 bases, with 5 bases of the junction left unmatched. The CDR3 loop reads CASSMGQLRYGYTF. CDR3 coding DNA: TGTGCCAGTAGTATGGGACAGCTACGCTATGGCTACACCTTC.

This sequence joins TRBV6-1 and TRBJ2-7; 8 bases align to TRBD1. The trim removed 4 bases at V and 6 bases at J, leaving 2 bases unmatched. CDR3 size: 12 residues. The V gene's germline CDR1 is MNHNS and CDR2 SASEGT. The CDR3 DNA reads as TGTGCCAGCAGTGCCGGGACAGGCGAGCAGTACTTC. It codes for CASSAGTGEQYF.